This T cell receptor beta chain was sequenced for a study of blood T cell repertoires in COVID-19. Authors' processing steps: Nucleated cell number was recorded as an estimate derived from reference gene primer amplification. Repertoires were generated with immunoSEQ multiplex PCR, while TCRdb's copy carries only in-frame clones and drops some. V and J calls and clone size are those listed in that table; D and trimming were worked out from the DNA. Counted here are 45,000 to 70,000 clones, roughly 78% occurring once; the ten biggest clones make up 8.2%. This CDR3 has 15 amino acids. V lost 1 base and J lost 2, with 10 bases in between. CDR1 is SGHTA, CDR2 FQGNSA, per germline.

This clonotype originated in a woman of 80 years or more with acute or convalescent COVID-19. V and J are TRBV7-2 and TRBJ2-3; D remains unclear. The sequencing sample was made of peripheral blood. The CDR3: CASSLGWAYTDTQYF. Here the CDR3 DNA reads TGTGCCAGCAGCTTAGGGTGGGCCTACACAGATACGCAGTATTTT.